Below, one T cell receptor (beta chain) is given with its context. This clone was observed many times. The target of this receptor is not known. No much larger clone is present one base from it, and per-base qualities are unavailable. The method behind the library was PCR. Instrument on record: Illumina HiSeq 4000. High-throughput sequencing was used to profile the TCR beta-chain CDR3 region of every patient. On the study's bioinformatics: A classifier to discriminate distant-metastatic papillary thyroid cancer patients was built from CDR3 differences across clinicopathological groups. Repertoire diversity was assessed with the Shannon index, and tumor-blood repertoire similarity with the Morisita-Horn index. TCRdb reanalyzed the raw reads on its own, using fastp at Q25 for trimming and MiXCR for clone calling, and kept in-frame beta chains. For this entry, the V and J calls and clone size follow TCRdb and not the study's own pipeline. Recorded for this sample are about 23,000 clones; about 30% of them occurred a single time. The leading ten clones occupy 4.5% to 5.5% of the sample.

The CDR1 and CDR2 encoded by the germline V gene (reference sequence) are SEHNR and FQNEAQ. The CDR3 measures 14 amino acids from cysteine to phenylalanine. Just CDR3 DNA is preserved here, 42 bases in frame from base 1. Trimming removed 5 bases from V and 2 bases from J, leaving 13 bases between the germline ends. These data are taken from a study of metastatic and nonmetastatic thyroid tumors (dated by TCRdb to the early 2020s). General notes on the study: Repertoires from peripheral blood and from tumor or nodule tissue samples of malignant and benign thyroid patients were compared.

What the authors observed across the whole study: In both blood and tumor samples, malignant tumors were reported to have significantly higher TCR beta diversity than benign nodules.

Before undergoing thyroid surgery, none of the patients had been given any kind of treatment. The study retrospectively analysed patient clinical samples collected from about 2012 to 2018 using T-cell receptor beta sequencing. Sequencing was carried out using tumor tissue. This sequence was found in a female donor with papillary thyroid cancer or a benign thyroid nodule (not recorded which). Some clones in this sample may be carry-over from other donors' samples. Recombination connected TRBV7-9 to TRBJ2-7; the D gene is possibly TRBD1, with 5 bases matching. The CDR3: CASSQEGVPYEQYF. The DNA sequence is TGTGCCAGCAGCCAAGAAGGGGTTCCCTACGAGCAGTACTTC.